The 22 T cell receptor beta chains below were found in one sample sequenced in a study of cytomegalovirus exposure and HLA in healthy donors. Vbeta (60) and Jbeta (13) primers were used in the PCR. Clones were read by immunoSEQ multiplex PCR, and TCRdb kept only the in-frame ones, dropping some. The table records tens of thousands of clones, more than 70% of them present only once. Sequencing was done on a sample of PBMCs. The origin of the receptors is a man aged 35 to 55 in good health and CMV-seronegative.

The chain joins TRBV28 to TRBJ1-1; D is ambiguous. Germline loops: CDR1 MDHEN, CDR2 SYDVKM. Trimming shortened V by 3 bases and J by 7 bases, and 9 bases separated the two germline ends. CDR3 length: 12 amino acids. In DNA, the CDR3 is TGTGCCAGCAGTTTGCCCCGACATGAAGCTTTCTTT. Translated, it gives CASSLPRHEAFF.

The V gene is TRBV5-1, the J gene TRBJ2-7; D is uncertain. Trimming cost V 0 bases and J 5 bases, with 9 bases left between them. The CDR3 has 13 amino acids. Germline V gene data show CDR1 as SGHRS and CDR2 as YFSETQ. The CDR3 loop reads CASSLVQLNEQYF. The CDR3, as DNA: TGCGCCAGCAGCTTGGTACAGTTGAACGAGCAGTACTTC.

The sample holds one count of this clone. This chain uses TRBV27 with TRBJ2-5; 10 nucleotides align to TRBD2. Germline loops: CDR1 MNHEY, CDR2 SMNVEV (reference sequence). Trimming at V came to 6 bases and at J to 4 bases, leaving 2 bases not matched to a gene. The CDR3 runs 13 residues. CDR3 sequence reads: CASRRLAGETQYF. In DNA form, the CDR3 reads TGTGCCAGCAGGCGACTAGCGGGAGAGACCCAGTACTTC.

In this sample, this clone turned up a few times. This chain joins TRBV7-6 and TRBJ1-4; D not certain. Per germline, CDR1 SGHVS and CDR2 FNYEAQ. V lost 5 bases to trimming and J lost 6 bases, with 22 bases between them. The CDR3 is 17 residues long. The CDR3 region has the DNA TGTGCCAGCAGCGCGACGGCTCGACAAGGCACGGATGAAAAACTGTTTTTT. Its translation: CASSATARQGTDEKLFF.

The chain carries TRBV27 and TRBJ2-3; 9 bases map to TRBD1. Germline CDR1 MNHEY, CDR2 SMNVEV (reference sequence). J gave up 5 bases and V 3 bases, and 6 bases lay outside the gene matches. The CDR3 length is 15 residues. As DNA, the CDR3 is TGTGCCAGCAGTTTGGAGACAGGGGGAAAAGATACGCAGTATTTT. Protein sequence: CASSLETGGKDTQYF.

This clone has a single count. The junction departs from the called germline gene at one end, perhaps through a read error. The chain couples TRBV5-1 to TRBJ2-4; the match to TRBD2 covers 14 bases. Per germline, CDR1 SGHRS and CDR2 YFSETQ. The CDR3 length is 18 residues. CDR3 nucleotides: TGCGCCATCAGCCAGGGGACTAGCGGGAGACTAGCCAAAAACATTCAGTACTTC. Translated, it gives CAISQGTSGRLAKNIQYF.

The chain couples TRBV18 to TRBJ1-3, with D possibly matching TRBD1 (6 bases). The V gene's germline CDR1 is KGHSH and CDR2 LQKENI. V was cut by 0 bases and J by 2 bases, with 8 bases left in between. The CDR3 is 15 residues long. CDR3 sequence (DNA): TGTGCCAGCTCACCACCAACAGGGACTGGAAACACCATATATTTT. Its translation: CASSPPTGTGNTIYF.

The rearrangement joins TRBV7-9 to TRBJ2-5; D perhaps matches TRBD1 (6 bases). V was shortened by 7 bases and J by 7 bases, with 16 bases between the two germline ends. Germline CDR1 reads SEHNR; CDR2 reads FQNEAQ (reference sequence). The CDR3 consists of 13 residues. The DNA of the CDR3 is TGTGCCAGCACCCTTGAGGGGGTTGGGACCCAGTACTTC. Translation gives CASTLEGVGTQYF. Full variable domain (remainder filled in from reference TRBV7-9 and TRBJ2-5): DTGVSQNPRHKITKRGQNVTFRCDPISEHNRLYWYRQTLGQGPEFLTYFQNEAQLEKSRLLSDRFSAERPKGSFSTLEIQRTEQGDSAMYLCASTLEGVGTQYFGPGTRLLVL.

The V gene is TRBV29-1, the J gene TRBJ2-7; TRBD1 might be the D (6 bases). Germline loops: CDR1 SQVTM, CDR2 ANQGSEA. V lost 1 base and J 3 bases, leaving 22 bases between the germline ends. The CDR3 loop spans 17 amino acids. The CDR3 sequence is CSVEGRSPTGKDYEQYF. CDR3 in DNA: TGCAGCGTTGAAGGCCGCAGTCCTACAGGGAAAGACTACGAGCAGTACTTC.

The chain couples TRBV6-6 to TRBJ1-1; D gene uncertain. Per the germline V gene, CDR1 is MNHNY and CDR2 is SVGAGI (reference sequence). V was clipped by 3 bases and J by 4 bases, with 12 bases between them. The CDR3 is made up of 14 amino acids. DNA for the CDR3: TGTGCCAGCAGTTATGTCGGGATCGGCACTGAAGCTTTCTTT. As protein: CASSYVGIGTEAFF.

Comment on this clone: A read error may produce the germline difference seen at one junction end. This chain uses TRBV11-3 with TRBJ1-4; 9 bases are a match to TRBD1. The CDR3 is 18 residues long. The germline CDR1 and CDR2 sequences are SGHNT and YENEEA. The CDR3 region has the DNA TGTGCCATCAGCGTCGAACACAGGGGGCCCGACCGAGATGAAAAACTGTTTTTT. Encoded protein: CAISVEHRGPDRDEKLFF.

This clone was picked up one time. The V call is TRBV30, the J call TRBJ1-1; D possibly corresponds to TRBD1 (6 bases). The germline V gene encodes CDR1 GTSNPN and CDR2 SVGIG (reference sequence). This CDR3 has 15 residues. V lost 2 bases and J lost 0, with 13 bases in between. The CDR3 DNA is TGTGCCTGGAGTCGAAGGGGGGGGTTGAACACTGAAGCTTTCTTT. Amino acids: CAWSRRGGLNTEAFF.

This clone occurred a few times. V is TRBV5-6 and J is TRBJ1-4; D possibly corresponds to TRBD1 (6 bases). The CDR3 covers 14 residues. Germline assignment: CDR1 SGHDT and CDR2 YYEEEE. V was cut by 4 bases and J by 8 bases, with 15 bases left in between. DNA for the CDR3: TGTGCCAGCAGCCCGACAGGAAGGGACGAAAAACTGTTTTTT. The encoded protein is CASSPTGRDEKLFF.

The chain carries TRBV28 and TRBJ1-4; 11 nucleotides line up with TRBD1. The CDR3 length is 13 residues. Per germline, CDR1 MDHEN and CDR2 SYDVKM. V was clipped by 10 bases and J by 8 bases; unmatched bases: 6. CDR3 sequence reads: CAIPDRGQEKLFF. CDR3 sequence (DNA): TGTGCCATCCCGGACAGGGGGCAGGAAAAACTGTTTTTT.

This clone was counted only a few times. This sequence joins TRBV6-5 and TRBJ1-2, with D unresolved. The CDR3 is made up of 13 amino acids. Germline values: CDR1 MNHEY, CDR2 SVGAGI. V was pared by 5 bases and J by 4 bases, with 11 bases between. CDR3 DNA: TGTGCCAGCAGTCTAGGGAGGCTCTATGGCTACACCTTC. Amino acids: CASSLGRLYGYTF.

CDR3 in DNA: TGTGCCAGCAGCGACGGGCGGGGGGGCTCCTACAATGAGCAGTTCTTC. It is translated as CASSDGRGGSYNEQFF. This rearrangement joins TRBV7-8 to TRBJ2-1; 9 bases agree with TRBD2. CDR1 is SGHVS, CDR2 FQNEAQ, per germline. The CDR3 has 16 residues. Germline trimming cut 5 bases from V and 0 bases from J; bases unmatched to any gene: 5.

This clone was recorded a few times. The genes are TRBV19 and TRBJ2-4; the D is unclear. In germline, CDR1 is LNHDA, CDR2 SQIVND (reference sequence). This CDR3 is 13 amino acids long. The V gene lost 6 bases and the J gene lost 5 bases, with 11 bases spanning the gap. CDR3 sequence: CASSSFRENIQYF. DNA for the CDR3: TGTGCCAGTAGCTCCTTTAGAGAAAACATTCAGTACTTC.

The chain has TRBV12-1 and TRBJ1-6. TRBV12-1 is deemed a pseudogene. The CDR3 loop spans 11 amino acids. This chain's CDR3 is CASNGNSPLHF. Here the CDR3 DNA reads TGTGCCAGCAACGGGAATTCACCCCTCCACTTT.

The chain has TRBV28 and TRBJ2-1; 8 nucleotides agree with TRBD1. Germline loops: CDR1 MDHEN, CDR2 SYDVKM. The V segment lost 6 bases and the J segment 2 bases; nucleotides outside the gene matches: 6. There are 15 residues in the CDR3. The CDR3 bases are TGTGCCAGCAGCACGGACAGGGAGGCCTACAATGAGCAGTTCTTC. Its protein product is CASSTDREAYNEQFF.

This clone was observed a handful of times. The chain carries TRBV19 and TRBJ1-2; 9 bases are a match to TRBD1. Looked up from germline, CDR1 is LNHDA and CDR2 is SQIVND (reference sequence). The CDR3 contains 15 residues. The V gene end was trimmed by 4 bases and the J gene end by 0 bases; junction bases not matched to a gene: 3. The CDR3 region is CASSRDRASNYGYTF. As DNA, the CDR3 is TGTGCCAGTAGTAGGGACAGGGCTTCTAACTATGGCTACACCTTC.

This chain connects TRBV9 to TRBJ2-1; a possible D gene is TRBD1 (5 bases). The CDR3 runs to 13 residues. Germline V gene sequence: CDR1 SGDLS, CDR2 YYNGEE. Trimming removed 3 bases from V and 5 bases from J, with 9 bases in between. CDR3 amino acids: CASSAQGDNEQFF. DNA for the CDR3: TGTGCCAGCAGCGCCCAGGGCGACAATGAGCAGTTCTTC. Full variable domain (remainder filled in from reference TRBV9 and TRBJ2-1): DSGVTQTPKHLITATGQRVTLRCSPRSGDLSVYWYQQSLDQGLQFLIQYYNGEERAKGNILERFSAQQFPDLHSELNLSSLELGDSALYFCASSAQGDNEQFFGPGTRLTVL.

The chain joins TRBV30 to TRBJ1-5, with D hard to call. Germline-derived CDR1 and CDR2 are GTSNPN and SVGIG (reference sequence). V lost 5 bases and J 1 base, leaving 9 bases between the germline ends. The CDR3 extends over 13 amino acids. The CDR3 nucleotides are TGTGCCTGGGCGTTAAAAAGCAATCAGCCCCAGCATTTT. Translation: CAWALKSNQPQHF.